A selection of T cell receptor beta chains follows, all from one sample in a study of cytomegalovirus exposure and HLA in healthy donors. Clones were read by immunoSEQ multiplex PCR, and TCRdb kept only the in-frame ones, dropping some. The table includes about 33,000 clones, about half detected once. Sequences were obtained from PBMCs. The receptors were sampled from a woman aged 40 to 49 in good health and CMV-seropositive. Each CDR3 is given with its conserved first and last residue. A D gene is named only where the DNA matches it firmly. Part of the rows lack a size; the others show once, few, many or a class for expanded clones.

j_call clone_size v_call d_call cdr3_aa cdr3_nt
TRBJ1-1 NA TRBV27 NA CASGYGSAPEAFF TGTGCCAGCGGATACGGGAGTGCCCCTGAAGCTTTCTTT
TRBJ1-6 few TRBV28 NA CASSLLALRRGGSYNSPLHF TGTGCCAGCAGTTTATTAGCCCTTCGCAGGGGTGGCTCCTATAATTCACCCCTCCACTTT
TRBJ2-6 few TRBV11-1 NA CASSLRVYSGANVLTF TGTGCCAGCAGCTTAAGAGTGTACTCTGGGGCCAACGTCCTGACTTTC
TRBJ1-1 NA TRBV29-1 NA CSVEIQGKQAFF TGCAGCGTAGAGATCCAGGGTAAGCAAGCTTTCTTT
TRBJ2-2 NA TRBV7-9 NA CASSPTGTGELFF TGTGCCAGCAGCCCCACAGGCACCGGGGAGCTGTTTTTT
TRBJ2-7 few TRBV6-5 NA CASRSTGSEQYF TGTGCCAGCAGATCCACAGGATCCGAGCAGTACTTC
TRBJ1-1 NA TRBV11-2 TRBD1 CASSRDRAVLNTEAFF TGTGCCAGCAGCCGAGACAGGGCAGTACTGAACACTGAAGCTTTCTTT
TRBJ1-1 NA TRBV7-8 NA CASSLSGQRAFF TGTGCCAGCAGCTTATCTGGACAACGAGCTTTCTTT
TRBJ1-1 few TRBV7-2 NA CASSLITGTEAFF TGTGCCAGCAGCTTAATAACGGGCACTGAAGCTTTCTTT
TRBJ1-2 NA TRBV4-2 NA CASSQGGSLYGYTF TGTGCCAGCAGCCAAGGGGGCAGTCTCTATGGCTACACCTTC
TRBJ1-3 NA TRBV4-2 NA CASSLGPPHLSGNTIYF TGTGCCAGCAGCTTGGGCCCCCCGCACCTCTCTGGAAACACCATATATTTT
TRBJ2-7 NA TRBV10-3 NA CAIKTTGEGNPNAGGLYEQYF TGTGCCATCAAAACAACGGGAGAAGGGAACCCGAACGCTGGGGGTCTCTACGAGCAGTACTTC
TRBJ2-7 NA TRBV7-6 NA CASSSDSSYEQYF TGTGCCAGCAGCTCCGACAGCTCCTACGAGCAGTACTTC
TRBJ1-1 NA TRBV4-3 NA CASSQAARVTEAFF TGCGCCAGCAGCCAAGCGGCCAGGGTAACTGAAGCTTTCTTT
TRBJ1-4 few TRBV19 NA CASAGGTNEKLFF TGTGCCAGTGCGGGAGGAACTAATGAAAAACTGTTTTTT
TRBJ2-7 NA TRBV28 TRBD2 CASSSPLLAGGSYEQYF TGTGCCAGCAGTTCCCCCTTACTAGCGGGGGGCTCCTACGAGCAGTACTTC
TRBJ1-1 NA TRBV30 NA CAWSVGLNTEAFF TGTGCCTGGAGTGTGGGGCTGAACACTGAAGCTTTCTTT
TRBJ2-3 NA TRBV5-1 TRBD2 CASSLGGTSGTDTQYF TGCGCCAGCAGCTTGGGGGGGACTAGCGGCACAGATACGCAGTATTTT
TRBJ2-7 once TRBV20-1 NA CSAAQGYEQYF TGCAGTGCTGCACAGGGCTACGAGCAGTACTTC
TRBJ1-1 medium-sized TRBV5-6 NA CASSTGTSNTEAFF TGTGCCAGCAGCACTGGGACATCGAACACTGAAGCTTTCTTT
TRBJ2-7 NA TRBV2 NA CASSYTYEQYF TGTGCCAGCAGCTATACCTACGAGCAGTACTTC
TRBJ1-2 NA TRBV7-9 TRBD1 CASSAQDRGNYGYTF TGTGCCAGCAGCGCCCAGGACAGGGGGAACTATGGCTACACCTTC
TRBJ2-5 NA TRBV11-2 NA CASSFLYRGQETQYF TGTGCCAGCAGCTTTCTCTATAGGGGGCAAGAGACCCAGTACTTC
TRBJ1-1 NA TRBV4-1 NA CASSQEFGKNTEAFF TGCGCCAGCAGCCAAGAATTCGGGAAAAACACTGAAGCTTTCTTT
TRBJ1-5 NA TRBV10-1 TRBD1 CASSPQGALSNQPQHF TGCGCCAGCAGCCCACAGGGGGCATTGAGCAATCAGCCCCAGCATTTT
TRBJ2-5 few TRBV5-1 TRBD2 CASSLSGGAGETQYF TGCGCCAGCAGCTTGAGCGGGGGGGCAGGTGAGACCCAGTACTTC
TRBJ1-1 NA TRBV30 NA CALTRTVIYGEAFF TGTGCCTTAACAAGGACAGTAATCTACGGTGAAGCTTTCTTT
TRBJ2-3 NA TRBV7-6 NA CASSLITSTDTQYF TGTGCCAGCAGCTTAATTACTAGCACAGATACGCAGTATTTT
TRBJ1-2 NA TRBV4-2 NA CASSQDVQGSYGYTF TGTGCCAGCAGCCAAGACGTTCAGGGGTCCTATGGCTACACCTTC
TRBJ1-6 few TRBV7-3 NA CASSLGGGSPLHF TGTGCCAGCAGCTTAGGGGGAGGTTCACCCCTCCACTTT
TRBJ2-1 NA TRBV5-1 NA CASSLAAVAHNEQFF TGCGCCAGCAGCTTGGCGGCGGTTGCGCACAATGAGCAGTTCTTC
TRBJ1-1 NA TRBV18 NA CASSPVKNTEAFF TGTGCCAGCTCACCAGTAAAGAACACTGAAGCTTTCTTT
TRBJ2-7 NA TRBV7-2 TRBD2 CASTSSSGGAHEQYF TGTGCCAGCACCTCTTCTAGCGGGGGGGCCCACGAGCAGTACTTC
TRBJ1-3 NA TRBV4-2 NA CASSQVFQGSGNTIYF TGTGCCAGCAGCCAAGTTTTCCAGGGATCGGGAAACACCATATATTTT
TRBJ1-5 medium-sized TRBV4-3 NA CASSQEIEQGGQPQHF TGCGCCAGCAGCCAAGAAATTGAGCAGGGAGGCCAGCCCCAGCATTTT
TRBJ2-1 NA TRBV6-5 TRBD2 CASSYSGGDYNEQFF TGTGCCAGCAGTTACTCTGGGGGGGACTACAATGAGCAGTTCTTC
TRBJ2-7 few TRBV6-5 NA CASRPLLAVEQYF TGTGCCAGCAGACCCCTCTTAGCTGTCGAGCAGTACTTC